These T cell receptor beta chains were read from a single sample in a study of blood T cell repertoires in COVID-19. The table came from immunoSEQ multiplex PCR; TCRdb's copy has only in-frame clones and leaves some out. Of 85,000 to 90,000 clones in the sample, around nine tenths are singletons; the top ten hold 1.2%. Sequenced material: peripheral blood. The receptors shown here come from a man older than 75 with active or convalescent COVID-19. CDR3s include the opening cysteine and the closing phenylalanine or tryptophan.

TRBJ2-1 | TRBV28 | CASSLGSGSLNEQFF
TRBJ2-3 | TRBV5-6 | CASSLGLAVTDTQYF
TRBJ1-6 | TRBV6-2/TRBV6-3 | CASSHPGAGRKPLHF
TRBJ2-7 | TRBV7-9 | CASNQGGSQAYEQYF
TRBJ2-1 | TRBV4-1 | CASSQESGGASYNEQFF
TRBJ2-1 | TRBV19 | CASSKGGQIYNEQFF
TRBJ1-1 | TRBV19 | CASNTRLQGGGAEAFF
TRBJ2-1 | TRBV9 | CASSAGLALYNEQFF
TRBJ1-2 | TRBV24-1 | CATGEGGNYGYTF
TRBJ1-2 | TRBV19 | CASTPTGPGYGYTF
TRBJ2-7 | TRBV27 | CASRTDRVGSYEQYF
TRBJ2-1 | TRBV6-1 | CASSEALAGGFNNEQFF
TRBJ2-3 | TRBV15 | CATSIQNVDTQYF
TRBJ1-2 | TRBV25-1 | CASSELGNYGYTF
TRBJ2-1 | TRBV5-4 | CASSLASGRGVEQFF
TRBJ2-1 | TRBV7-3 | CASSSGRNEQFF
TRBJ1-5 | TRBV2 | CASRGPGNQPQHF
TRBJ2-7 | TRBV2 | CASKWDRAQDEQYF
TRBJ2-3 | TRBV7-8 | CASSLQGADTQYF
TRBJ1-1 | TRBV7-3 | CASSPSATRVNTEAFF
TRBJ1-1 | TRBV11-1 | CASRPDRGGTEAFF
TRBJ1-5 | TRBV30 | CAWSNGDNQPQHF
TRBJ1-1 | TRBV7-2 | CASSGQSVLNTEAFF
TRBJ2-4 | TRBV6-5 | CASRMTGSKNIQYF
TRBJ2-3 | TRBV5-5 | CASSLTSGIDTQYF
TRBJ1-1 | TRBV6-5 | CASRSRGVYTEAFF
TRBJ1-3 | TRBV29-1 | CSVALRHRNEIGNTIYF
TRBJ2-5 | TRBV3-1/TRBV3-2 | CASSQQLGGTQYF
TRBJ2-7 | TRBV3-1/TRBV3-2 | CAAGTFSYEQYF
TRBJ1-1 | TRBV4-2 | CASSQDPVSQRGAFF
TRBJ2-1 | TRBV18 | CASSPRSSGLYNEQFF
TRBJ1-2 | TRBV10-3 | CASSGHSRDGYTF
TRBJ2-1 | TRBV7-2 | CASSLAPKTGRQFF
TRBJ1-1 | TRBV28 | CASSLGGEAFF
TRBJ1-2 | TRBV29-1 | CSVGTGGIYGYTF
TRBJ1-4 | TRBV7-6 | CASSPTGTGDEKLFF
TRBJ2-3 | TRBV18 | CASSPPPSTDTQYF
TRBJ1-2 | TRBV15 | CATSTDRTSYGYTF
TRBJ2-3 | TRBV9 | CASSVGPSGTSDTQYF
TRBJ1-6 | TRBV18 | CASSDTGGKDSPLHF
TRBJ1-5 | TRBV5-6 | CASSYRQDNQPQHF
TRBJ1-1 | TRBV30 | CAWSVRSEAFF
TRBJ1-5 | TRBV28 | CASSFVRGGPVPQHF
TRBJ2-1 | TRBV29-1 | CSVERSSGSNGEQFF
TRBJ2-3 | TRBV6-2/TRBV6-3 | CASSLGKTSTDTQYF
TRBJ2-2 | TRBV19 | CASSIIGLAGVGTGELFF
TRBJ2-1 | TRBV28 | CASGPGYNEQFF
TRBJ1-6 | TRBV25-1 | CASGGPRGYNSPLHF